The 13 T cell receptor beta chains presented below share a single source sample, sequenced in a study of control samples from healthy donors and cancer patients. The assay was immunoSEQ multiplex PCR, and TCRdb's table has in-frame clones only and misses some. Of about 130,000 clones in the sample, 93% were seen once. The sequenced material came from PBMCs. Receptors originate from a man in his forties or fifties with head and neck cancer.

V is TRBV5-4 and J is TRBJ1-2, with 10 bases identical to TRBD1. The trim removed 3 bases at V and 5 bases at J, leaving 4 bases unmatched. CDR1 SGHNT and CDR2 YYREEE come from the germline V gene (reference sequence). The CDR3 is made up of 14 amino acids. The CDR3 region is CASSSAGQGYGYTF. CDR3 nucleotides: TGTGCCAGCAGCTCCGCGGGACAGGGGTATGGCTACACCTTC.

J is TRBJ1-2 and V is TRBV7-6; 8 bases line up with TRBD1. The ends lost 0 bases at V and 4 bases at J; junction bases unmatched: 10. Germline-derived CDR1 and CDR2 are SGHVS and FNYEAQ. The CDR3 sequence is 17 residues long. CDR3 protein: CASSLAQGAVGFYGYTF. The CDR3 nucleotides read TGTGCCAGCAGCTTAGCCCAGGGGGCAGTCGGCTTCTATGGCTACACCTTC.

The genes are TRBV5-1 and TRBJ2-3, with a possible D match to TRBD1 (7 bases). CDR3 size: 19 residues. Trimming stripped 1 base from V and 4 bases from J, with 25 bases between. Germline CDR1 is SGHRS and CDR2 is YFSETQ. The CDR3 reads CASSLMPSGPLRGPDTQYF. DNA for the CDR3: TGCGCCAGCAGCTTGATGCCCAGCGGGCCACTGAGGGGGCCAGATACGCAGTATTTT.

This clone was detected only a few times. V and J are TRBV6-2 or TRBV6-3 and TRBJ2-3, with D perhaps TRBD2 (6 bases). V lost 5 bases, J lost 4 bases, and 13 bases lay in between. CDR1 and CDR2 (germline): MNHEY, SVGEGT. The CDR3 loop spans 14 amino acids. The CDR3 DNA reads TGTGCCAGCAGTCCCGGGGGAGAAGCAGATACGCAGTATTTT. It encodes CASSPGGEADTQYF.

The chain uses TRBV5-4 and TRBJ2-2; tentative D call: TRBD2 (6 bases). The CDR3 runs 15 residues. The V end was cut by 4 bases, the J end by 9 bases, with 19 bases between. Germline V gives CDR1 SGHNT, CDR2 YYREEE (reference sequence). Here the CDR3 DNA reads TGTGCCAGCAGCGCACAGACTAGTCGGGTGCGGGAGCTGTTTTTT. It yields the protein CASSAQTSRVRELFF.

CDR3 residues: CASSPGSTEAFF. The CDR3 nucleotides read TGTGCCAGCAGCCCAGGGAGTACTGAAGCTTTCTTT. The gene calls are TRBV6-5 and TRBJ1-1, with D perhaps TRBD1 (5 bases). The germline V gene has CDR1 MNHEY and CDR2 SVGAGI. The CDR3 extends over 12 amino acids. The V gene lost 6 bases and the J gene lost 5 bases, with 10 bases spanning the gap.

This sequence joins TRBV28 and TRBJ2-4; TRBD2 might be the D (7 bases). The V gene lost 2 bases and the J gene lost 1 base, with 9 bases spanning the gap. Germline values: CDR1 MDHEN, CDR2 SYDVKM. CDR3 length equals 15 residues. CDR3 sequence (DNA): TGTGCCAGCAGTTTAGGGGGGGCTGCCAAAAACATTCAGTACTTC. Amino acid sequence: CASSLGGAAKNIQYF. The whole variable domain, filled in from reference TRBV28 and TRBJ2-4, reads DVKVTQSSRYLVKRTGEKVFLECVQDMDHENMFWYRQDPGLGLRLIYFSYDVKMKEKGDIPEGYSVSREKKERFSLILESASTNQTSMYLCASSLGGAAKNIQYFGAGTRLSVL.

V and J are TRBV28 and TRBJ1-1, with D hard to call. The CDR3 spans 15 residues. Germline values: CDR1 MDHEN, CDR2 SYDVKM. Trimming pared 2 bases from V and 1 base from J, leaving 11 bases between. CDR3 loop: CASSLRTGRNTEAFF. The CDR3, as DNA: TGTGCCAGCAGTTTAAGAACGGGGAGGAACACTGAAGCTTTCTTT.

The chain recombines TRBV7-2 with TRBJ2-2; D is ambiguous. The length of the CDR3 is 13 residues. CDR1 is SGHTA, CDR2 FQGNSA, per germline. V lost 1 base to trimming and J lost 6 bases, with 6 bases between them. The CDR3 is CASSLVAAGELFF. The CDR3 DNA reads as TGTGCCAGCAGCTTAGTGGCGGCCGGGGAGCTGTTTTTT.

In nucleotides, the CDR3 is TGTGCCAGCAGCTTAGAAGGGCTGGCGGTTGGTGAGCAGTTCTTC. As protein: CASSLEGLAVGEQFF. The J gene is TRBJ2-1, the V gene TRBV7-2; D gene ambiguous. This CDR3 has 15 amino acids. In germline, CDR1 is SGHTA, CDR2 FQGNSA. V lost 1 base and J lost 9, with 16 bases in between.

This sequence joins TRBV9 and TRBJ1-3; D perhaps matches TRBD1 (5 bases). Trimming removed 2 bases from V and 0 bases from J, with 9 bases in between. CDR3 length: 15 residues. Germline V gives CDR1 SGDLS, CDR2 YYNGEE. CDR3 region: CASSVGGFSGNTIYF. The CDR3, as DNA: TGTGCCAGCAGCGTGGGGGGGTTCTCTGGAAACACCATATATTTT. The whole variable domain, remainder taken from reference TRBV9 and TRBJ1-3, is DSGVTQTPKHLITATGQRVTLRCSPRSGDLSVYWYQQSLDQGLQFLIQYYNGEERAKGNILERFSAQQFPDLHSELNLSSLELGDSALYFCASSVGGFSGNTIYFGEGSWLTVV.

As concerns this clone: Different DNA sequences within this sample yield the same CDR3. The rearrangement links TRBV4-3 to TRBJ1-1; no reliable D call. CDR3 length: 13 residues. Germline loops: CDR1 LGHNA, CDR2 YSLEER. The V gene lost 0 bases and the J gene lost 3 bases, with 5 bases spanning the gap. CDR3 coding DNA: TGCGCCAGCAGCCAAGACACTTACACTGAAGCTTTCTTT. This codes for CASSQDTYTEAFF.

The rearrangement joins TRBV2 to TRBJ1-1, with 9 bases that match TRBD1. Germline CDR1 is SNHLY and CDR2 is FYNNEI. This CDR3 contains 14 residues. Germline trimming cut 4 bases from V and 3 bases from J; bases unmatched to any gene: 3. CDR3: CASSGRTGDTEAFF. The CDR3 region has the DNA TGTGCCAGCAGTGGTCGGACAGGGGACACTGAAGCTTTCTTT.